Listed here are 30 T cell receptor beta chains from one sample, sequenced in a study of early stage breast cancer tumors. Here immunoSEQ multiplex PCR was the method, and the copy in TCRdb shows in-frame clones only, minus some. There are around 41,000 clones in the sample; 55% to 75% occur only once, and around 6.7% lies in the top ten. Sequenced sample: blood. All receptors come from a person aged 45 to 59 with breast cancer.

This chain links TRBV18 with TRBJ2-5, with 10 bases matching TRBD1. The CDR3 sequence is 15 residues long. Losses at the gene ends were 3 bases for V and 4 bases for J; bases not matched to a gene: 5. Germline V lookup: CDR1 KGHSH, CDR2 LQKENI. CDR3 DNA sequence: TGTGCCAGCTCACCGGGACAGGGGATGGGAGAGACCCAGTACTTC. This gives the protein CASSPGQGMGETQYF.

The chain combines TRBV5-4 with TRBJ2-3; 7 bases align to TRBD1. The germline V gene encodes CDR1 SGHNT and CDR2 YYREEE (reference sequence). Germline trimming cut 4 bases from V and 0 bases from J; bases unmatched to any gene: 8. The CDR3 has 16 residues. The CDR3 DNA follows: TGTGCCAGCAGCCAGAGCACAGGGGCTAGCACAGATACGCAGTATTTT. Its protein product is CASSQSTGASTDTQYF.

This chain joins TRBV12-5 and TRBJ1-2; a possible D gene is TRBD1 (6 bases). CDR1 and CDR2 (germline): LGHNT, FRNRAP. This CDR3 comprises 14 residues. With 7 bases removed from V and 0 bases from J, the gap between germline ends came to 12 bases. The CDR3 bases are TGTGCTAGTGAGGGGGACACGGCTAACTATGGCTACACCTTC. It translates to CASEGDTANYGYTF.

In its sample, this clone was seen once. The chain has TRBV7-8 and TRBJ1-3, with D possibly TRBD1 on 5 matching bases. Germline values: CDR1 SGHVS, CDR2 FQNEAQ. This CDR3 region has 16 residues. V was pared by 5 bases and J by 0 bases, with 14 bases between. The CDR3 loop reads CASSTTGLNSGNTIYF. CDR3 nucleotide sequence: TGTGCCAGCAGCACCACGGGACTGAACTCTGGAAACACCATATATTTT.

CDR3 amino acids: CASSPELGGLQPQHF. The CDR3 coding sequence is TGTGCCAGCTCACCAGAGTTGGGGGGGCTTCAGCCCCAGCATTTT. This chain joins TRBV18 and TRBJ1-5; D might be TRBD1 (6 bases). V was clipped by 2 bases and J by 6 bases, with 14 bases between them. Germline V CDR1 and CDR2: KGHSH, LQKENI. The CDR3 is made up of 15 amino acids.

This clone has more than one count but fewer than ten. DNA for the CDR3: TGTGCCAGTAGTATCACTAGCGGGGATGAGCAGTTCTTC. This translates into CASSITSGDEQFF. The V and J genes are TRBV19 and TRBJ2-1, with TRBD2 matching 10 bases. The CDR3 contains 13 residues. CDR1 LNHDA and CDR2 SQIVND come from the germline V gene (reference sequence). V was pared by 3 bases and J by 8 bases, with 1 base of the junction left unmatched. Variable domain in full (rest from reference TRBV19 and TRBJ2-1): DGGITQSPKYLFRKEGQNVTLSCEQNLNHDAMYWYRQDPGQGLRLIYYSQIVNDFQKGDIAEGYSVSREKKESFPLTVTSAQKNPTAFYLCASSITSGDEQFFGPGTRLTVL.

This chain uses TRBV12-5 with TRBJ1-2, with 7 nucleotides matching TRBD1. J gave up 3 bases and V 0 bases, and 7 bases lay outside the gene matches. Germline V lookup: CDR1 LGHNT, CDR2 FRNRAP. There are 16 residues in the CDR3. CDR3 residues: CASGLVPDREYYGYTF. CDR3 coding DNA: TGTGCTAGTGGTTTGGTACCAGACAGGGAGTACTATGGCTACACCTTC. Drawing the rest from reference TRBV12-5 and TRBJ1-2, the complete variable domain is DARVTQTPRHKVTEMGQEVTMRCQPILGHNTVFWYRQTMMQGLELLAYFRNRAPLDDSGMPKDRFSAEMPDATLATLKIQPSEPRDSAVYFCASGLVPDREYYGYTFGSGTRLTVV.

The V gene is TRBV29-1, the J gene TRBJ2-1, with TRBD2 as a possible D gene (5 bases). V was cut by 3 bases and J by 2 bases, with 14 bases left in between. CDR1 is SQVTM, CDR2 ANQGSEA, per germline. The CDR3 consists of 15 residues. CDR3 residues: CSVDQPSTTYNEQFF. In nucleotides, the CDR3 is TGCAGCGTTGACCAACCTAGCACCACCTACAATGAGCAGTTCTTC.

J is TRBJ2-7 and V is TRBV6-1, with 8 positions matching TRBD1. The CDR3 has 15 residues. Germline V gene data show CDR1 as MNHNS and CDR2 as SASEGT. V lost 2 bases, J lost 2 bases, and 5 bases stayed unmatched. The CDR3 DNA follows: TGTGCCAGCAGTGAACCGACAGGGGAAGCCTACGAGCAGTACGTC. This sequence encodes CASSEPTGEAYEQYV.

V gene TRBV28 combines with J gene TRBJ1-1, with D perhaps TRBD1 (5 bases). The V gene lost 6 bases and the J gene lost 1 base, with 6 bases spanning the gap. CDR1 and CDR2 from the germline V gene are MDHEN and SYDVKM. This CDR3 is built from 12 residues. For the CDR3, the DNA is TGTGCCAGCAGCGGACAGAACACTGAAGCTTTCTTT. Translating it yields CASSGQNTEAFF.

This chain uses TRBV11-3 with TRBJ2-1; TRBD2 aligns across 7 bases. Germline assignment: CDR1 SGHNT and CDR2 YENEEA. CDR3 length: 17 amino acids. V lost 2 bases to trimming and J lost 2 bases; unmatched junction nucleotides: 9. The CDR3 DNA reads as TGTGCCAGCAGCTTAATATCTAGCGGTCAGACCTACAATGAGCAGTTCTTC. Amino acids: CASSLISSGQTYNEQFF.

This chain links TRBV28 with TRBJ1-4; D is unresolved. CDR3 length: 14 residues. The ends were cut back, 4 bases at V and 6 bases at J, with 12 bases in the middle. The germline V gene encodes CDR1 MDHEN and CDR2 SYDVKM. This CDR3 is CASSSGRVYEKLFF. CDR3 coding DNA: TGTGCCAGCAGTTCGGGGAGGGTTTATGAAAAACTGTTTTTT.

The genes are TRBV2 and TRBJ1-1; 8 bases agree with TRBD1. Per germline, CDR1 SNHLY and CDR2 FYNNEI. Trimming cost V 7 bases and J 4 bases; bases outside gene matches: 8. CDR3 length: 14 residues. Here the CDR3 DNA reads TGTGCCAGCACCATGACAGGGGAGACCACTGAAGCTTTCTTT. It encodes CASTMTGETTEAFF.

Only one count was recorded for this clone. The chain recombines TRBV29-1 with TRBJ1-1, with D unclear. The ends were cut back, 8 bases at V and 1 base at J, with 11 bases in the middle. CDR3 length: 12 residues. CDR1 SQVTM and CDR2 ANQGSEA come from the germline V gene. This CDR3 is CSSWEKNTEAFF. The CDR3 DNA reads as TGCAGCTCATGGGAGAAGAACACTGAAGCTTTCTTT.

This chain connects TRBV19 to TRBJ1-5, with D possibly being TRBD1 (5 bases). The germline gives CDR1 LNHDA, CDR2 SQIVND (reference sequence). The length of the CDR3 is 19 residues. V lost 6 bases and J 1 base, leaving 25 bases between the germline ends. The CDR3 loop reads CASRGPGPTGGRSNQPQHF. The CDR3, as DNA: TGTGCCAGTAGGGGCCCTGGGCCAACGGGGGGTCGGAGCAATCAGCCCCAGCATTTT.

V is TRBV12-5 and J is TRBJ1-3; 7 bases match TRBD1. The V gene's germline CDR1 is LGHNT and CDR2 FRNRAP. The V and J ends lost 7 bases and 2 bases, in that order; junction bases with no gene match: 8. The CDR3 has 15 amino acids. CDR3 nucleotide sequence: TGTGCTAGTGCCGCTCGACAGGGAGCTGGAAACACCATATATTTT. As protein: CASAARQGAGNTIYF.

The rearrangement joins TRBV19 to TRBJ2-1; D is unresolved. V was trimmed by 6 bases and J by 5 bases, leaving 8 bases between them. The CDR3 consists of 12 residues. Looked up from germline, CDR1 is LNHDA and CDR2 is SQIVND (reference sequence). The CDR3 DNA reads TGTGCCAGTAGCCCCCTAGACAATGAGCAGTTCTTC. It translates to CASSPLDNEQFF.

The chain recombines TRBV16 with TRBJ1-2; D may be TRBD1 (6 bases). The CDR3 extends over 16 amino acids. Germline lookup yields CDR1 KGHSY and CDR2 FQNENV. With 0 bases removed from V and 3 bases from J, the gap between germline ends came to 14 bases. CDR3 sequence reads: CASSQSGRQVHYGYTF. DNA for the CDR3: TGTGCCAGCAGCCAATCTGGAAGACAGGTACACTATGGCTACACCTTC.

The rearrangement joins TRBV5-4 to TRBJ2-3, with TRBD2 matching over 12 bases. J was trimmed by 2 bases and V by 4 bases; bases with no gene match: 8. Germline assignment: CDR1 SGHNT and CDR2 YYREEE (reference sequence). The CDR3 runs 17 residues. The CDR3 spells CASSPSGTSGPTDTQYF. Written as DNA, the CDR3 is TGTGCCAGCAGCCCCAGTGGGACTAGCGGGCCCACAGATACGCAGTATTTT.

The chain employs TRBV6-5 and TRBJ1-5, with 7 bases aligning to TRBD1. The germline V gene has CDR1 MNHEY and CDR2 SVGAGI. Germline trimming cut 4 bases from V and 7 bases from J; bases unmatched to any gene: 10. This CDR3 spans 15 amino acids. The CDR3 protein is CASSSVGGRGQPQHF. The CDR3 nucleotides read TGTGCCAGCAGTTCCGTAGGGGGCAGGGGGCAGCCCCAGCATTTT.

This clone was seen only a few times. The chain is built from TRBV5-1 and TRBJ1-3, with D possibly TRBD1 on 5 matching bases. Germline V gene sequence: CDR1 SGHRS, CDR2 YFSETQ. The V and J ends lost 0 bases and 2 bases respectively, with 12 bases between them. The CDR3 sequence is 16 residues long. The CDR3 DNA is TGCGCCAGCAGCTTGGGCGACGGGGGAACTGGAAACACCATATATTTT. Protein sequence: CASSLGDGGTGNTIYF.

J is TRBJ2-6 and V is TRBV2, with 8 bases aligning to TRBD1. This CDR3 is built from 15 residues. The V gene's germline CDR1 is SNHLY and CDR2 FYNNEI. With 6 bases clipped from V and 3 bases from J, the junction kept 4 bases outside the gene matches. The CDR3 sequence: CASRADRVGANVLTF. The CDR3 bases are TGTGCCAGCAGAGCGGACAGGGTTGGGGCCAACGTCCTGACTTTC.

This chain joins TRBV29-1 and TRBJ2-5; D may be TRBD2 (5 bases). V lost 3 bases, J lost 1 base, and 15 bases lay in between. The germline V gene has CDR1 SQVTM and CDR2 ANQGSEA. The CDR3 has 15 residues. In DNA form, the CDR3 reads TGCAGCGTTGACAAGGGCGAGGGTCCCCAAGAGACCCAGTACTTC. Its translation: CSVDKGEGPQETQYF. Variable domain in full (rest from reference TRBV29-1 and TRBJ2-5): SAVISQKPSRDICQRGTSLTIQCQVDSQVTMMFWYRQQPGQSLTLIATANQGSEATYESGFVIDKFPISRPNLTFSTLTVSNMSPEDSSIYLCSVDKGEGPQETQYFGPGTRLLVL.

The chain combines TRBV6-6 with TRBJ1-1; 7 nucleotides agree with TRBD1. The germline gives CDR1 MNHNY, CDR2 SVGAGI (reference sequence). This CDR3 has 12 residues. Trimming took 4 bases from V and 10 from J; bases not matched to a gene: 6. CDR3 DNA: TGTGCCAGCAGTTCCACGACAGGGCTAGCTTTCTTT. Its protein is CASSSTTGLAFF.

The chain carries TRBV11-2 and TRBJ1-6; D perhaps matches TRBD1 (6 bases). Trimming took 3 bases from V and 9 from J, leaving 18 bases between them. Germline CDR1 SGHAT, CDR2 FQNNGV. This CDR3 has 16 amino acids. The CDR3 is CASSFGGGAYGSPLHF. The CDR3 bases are TGTGCCAGCAGCTTTGGAGGGGGGGCTTACGGTTCACCCCTCCACTTT.

The chain carries TRBV5-4 and TRBJ2-4, with D possibly TRBD1 on 5 matching bases. The germline V and J ends were trimmed by 4 bases and 9 bases, with 17 bases remaining between them. Germline V gene sequence: CDR1 SGHNT, CDR2 YYREEE (reference sequence). The CDR3 extends over 14 amino acids. The CDR3 here is CASSLMGRLGIQYF. DNA for the CDR3: TGTGCCAGCAGCCTGATGGGGCGCCTGGGCATTCAGTACTTC. The full variable domain, with the rest looked up from reference TRBV5-4 and TRBJ2-4, is ETGVTQSPTHLIKTRGQQVTLRCSSQSGHNTVSWYQQALGQGPQFIFQYYREEENGRGNFPPRFSGLQFPNYSSELNVNALELDDSALYLCASSLMGRLGIQYFGAGTRLSVL.

The chain combines TRBV6-1 with TRBJ1-5, with a possible D match to TRBD1 (6 bases). V lost 6 bases, J lost 1 base, and 10 bases lay in between. The CDR3 sequence is 14 residues long. CDR1 and CDR2 (germline): MNHNS, SASEGT. CDR3 loop: CASSHRASNQPQHF. The CDR3 DNA sequence: TGTGCCAGCAGCCACAGGGCGAGCAATCAGCCCCAGCATTTT.

This clone came up once. The V gene is TRBV28, the J gene TRBJ2-5; a weak D match, TRBD1 (6 bases). The CDR3 loop spans 17 amino acids. Per germline, CDR1 MDHEN and CDR2 SYDVKM. Trimming pared 2 bases from V and 3 bases from J, leaving 19 bases between. The CDR3 sequence: CASSLILKVGAKETQYF. DNA of the CDR3: TGTGCCAGCAGTTTAATTTTAAAGGTGGGGGCCAAAGAGACCCAGTACTTC.

This clone has only one observation. The chain recombines TRBV5-1 with TRBJ2-5, with unresolved D. The CDR3 totals 14 residues. V shed 2 bases and J shed 3 bases, with 11 bases lying between them. CDR1 is SGHRS, CDR2 YFSETQ, per germline. The CDR3 loop is CASSLQGGEETQYF. The CDR3 DNA sequence: TGCGCCAGCAGCTTACAAGGCGGAGAAGAGACCCAGTACTTC. Looking up the rest from reference TRBV5-1 and TRBJ2-5 gives the full variable domain: KAGVTQTPRYLIKTRGQQVTLSCSPISGHRSVSWYQQTPGQGLQFLFEYFSETQRNKGNFPGRFSGRQFSNSRSEMNVSTLELGDSALYLCASSLQGGEETQYFGPGTRLLVL.

CDR3 sequence reads: CASSPTGRNTIYF. CDR3 nucleotides: TGTGCCAGCAGCCCGACAGGGCGGAACACCATATATTTT. This chain connects TRBV7-9 to TRBJ1-3, with TRBD1 matching 7 bases. The CDR3 sequence is 13 residues long. V lost 5 bases and J lost 7; bases outside the gene matches: 5. Germline V gene sequence: CDR1 SEHNR, CDR2 FQNEAQ (reference sequence). The full variable domain, rest sourced from reference TRBV7-9 and TRBJ1-3, is DTGVSQNPRHKITKRGQNVTFRCDPISEHNRLYWYRQTLGQGPEFLTYFQNEAQLEKSRLLSDRFSAERPKGSFSTLEIQRTEQGDSAMYLCASSPTGRNTIYFGEGSWLTVV.